This is a list of T cell receptor beta chains from one sample in a study of cytomegalovirus exposure and HLA in healthy donors. Here immunoSEQ multiplex PCR was the method, and the copy in TCRdb shows in-frame clones only, minus some. This table holds 250,000 or so clones, over 90% found once. The sequenced material came from PBMCs. Receptors originate from a girl aged 2-10 years in good health and CMV-seronegative. Both conserved end residues are part of each CDR3. A D gene is named only where the DNA matches it firmly. Only part of the rows carry a size: once, few, many, or a class if the clone is expanded.

D gene | CDR3 length | J gene | V gene | clone size | CDR3 protein | CDR3 DNA
- | 14 | TRBJ2-2 | TRBV18 | - | CASSPRRGSGELFF | TGTGCCAGCTCACCCCGCCGGGGGTCCGGGGAGCTGTTTTTT
TRBD1 | 17 | TRBJ1-5 | TRBV2 | - | CASSLAGGHLSAQPQHF | TGTGCCAGCAGTTTGGCAGGGGGCCACTTATCGGCTCAGCCCCAGCATTTT
TRBD1 | 15 | TRBJ2-2 | TRBV5-1 | once | CASSPRTGFVGELFF | TGCGCCAGCAGCCCCCGGACAGGGTTTGTGGGGGAGCTGTTTTTT
- | 13 | TRBJ2-7 | TRBV29-1 | - | CSVEASGAYEQYF | TGCAGCGTTGAAGCCTCAGGGGCCTACGAGCAGTACTTC
- | 14 | TRBJ1-1 | TRBV4-1 | - | CASSLTPLATEAFF | TGCGCCAGCAGCCTTACACCCTTGGCTACTGAAGCTTTCTTT
TRBD1 | 15 | TRBJ1-2 | TRBV6-5 | few | CASSYLGTGLYGYTF | TGTGCCAGCAGTTACTTAGGGACAGGTCTATATGGCTACACCTTC
TRBD2 | 16 | TRBJ2-1 | TRBV11-2 | - | CASSFRRLAGDNEQFF | TGTGCCAGCAGCTTCCGCAGGCTAGCGGGTGACAATGAGCAGTTCTTC
- | 14 | TRBJ1-3 | TRBV19 | - | CASSTRSSGNTIYF | TGTGCCAGTAGTACTCGCAGCTCTGGAAACACCATATATTTT
- | 15 | TRBJ1-5 | TRBV11-2 | once | CASSHFDRTDQPQHF | TGTGCCAGCAGCCACTTCGACAGGACGGATCAGCCCCAGCATTTT
- | 14 | TRBJ2-3 | TRBV30 | few | CAWSPGLSTDTQYF | TGTGCCTGGAGTCCGGGACTGAGCACAGATACGCAGTATTTT
- | 15 | TRBJ2-7 | TRBV7-2 | - | CASSLSRGSTYEQYF | TGTGCCAGCAGCTTAAGCAGGGGTAGTACCTACGAGCAGTACTTC
TRBD2 | 16 | TRBJ2-5 | TRBV30 | once | CAWSPIAGGTQETQYF | TGTGCCTGGAGCCCCATAGCGGGAGGGACCCAAGAGACCCAGTACTTC
TRBD1 | 14 | TRBJ2-7 | TRBV18 | - | CASSSGTGTYEQYF | TGTGCCAGCTCATCCGGGACAGGGACCTACGAGCAGTACTTC
TRBD2 | 17 | TRBJ2-6 | TRBV9 | once | CASSGGTNLRWANVLTF | TGTGCCAGCAGCGGTGGGACTAATTTACGCTGGGCCAACGTCCTGACTTTC
- | 14 | TRBJ1-1 | TRBV7-9 | - | CASSLSGSNTEAFF | TGTGCCAGCAGCTTATCAGGGTCGAACACTGAAGCTTTCTTT
- | 18 | TRBJ2-2 | TRBV7-2 | - | CASSPPARDSLNTGELFF | TGTGCCAGCAGCCCGCCCGCACGGGACTCCCTGAACACCGGGGAGCTGTTTTTT
TRBD2 | 12 | TRBJ2-1 | TRBV29-1 | - | CSVGGGGYEQFF | TGCAGCGTTGGGGGGGGAGGCTATGAGCAGTTCTTC
- | 13 | TRBJ1-5 | TRBV6-5 | - | CASRRQSNQPQHF | TGTGCCAGCAGACGACAGAGCAATCAGCCCCAGCATTTT
- | 15 | TRBJ1-1 | TRBV7-9 | few | CASSPWSGRNTEAFF | TGTGCCAGCAGCCCATGGAGTGGCAGGAACACTGAAGCTTTCTTT
TRBD2 | 16 | TRBJ2-3 | TRBV7-2 | - | CASSPLAGASTDTQYF | TGTGCCAGCAGCCCACTAGCGGGTGCTAGCACAGATACGCAGTATTTT